This TCR beta chain was documented in a study of T cells in Graves' hyperthyroidism and ophthalmopathy. This clonotype was detected many times. Amplification targeted TCR beta CDR3 regions from RNA transcripts. A set of HTBI primers served as the primers for a first-round RT-PCR of the TCR CDR3. One entry per CDR3 protein, called by TCRdb with MiXCR from the multiplex PCR reads. The data show about 420,000 distinct CDR3 sequences, roughly 15% seen once. V was clipped by 4 bases and J by 5 bases, with 14 bases between them. There are 14 residues in the CDR3. CDR1 MNHNS and CDR2 SASEGT come from the germline V gene.

The sample taken for sequencing was blood. The receptor was derived from a woman aged 18-29 years with Graves' hyperthyroidism. The V and J genes are TRBV6-1 and TRBJ1-1, with D perhaps matching TRBD1 (6 bases). DNA for the CDR3: TGTGCCAGCAGTGCCCCGCGGGGGCGGACTGAAGCTTTCTTT. It yields the protein CASSAPRGRTEAFF.